The text below deals with one TCR beta chain. CDR1 and CDR2 from the germline V gene are SGHVS and FQNEAQ. CDR3 length: 17 residues. The V end was cut by 0 bases, the J end by 3 bases, with 17 bases between. The record originates from a study of blood T cell repertoires in COVID-19. As for the study in general: The analysed material was cDNA or gDNA that came from T cells, B-cell-depleted T cells, or PBMCs.

Repertoires were generated with immunoSEQ multiplex PCR, while TCRdb's copy carries only in-frame clones and drops some. The sample has around 200,000 clones; approximately 90% are singletons. Participant reports of clinical history set cohort assignment. Recovered status applied to Cohort 3 donors who had two consecutive negative PCRs. It also applied to those with clearance or with symptom resolution. The sequencing input was PBMCs or T cells enriched from blood (not recorded which). The rearrangement uses TRBV7-8 and TRBJ1-1, with D perhaps matching TRBD1 (5 bases). The sequence was collected from a young man who had recovered from COVID-19. The CDR3 nucleotides read TGTGCCAGCAGCTTAGCGCTTGTAGGGGTTGCGTACACTGAAGCTTTCTTT. Translating gives CASSLALVGVAYTEAFF.